This T cell receptor beta chain emerged from a study of T-cell memory formation after mild COVID-19 (dated by TCRdb to the early 2020s). General notes on the study: TCR sequence clusters from the two donors were largely donor specific. T-cell clones expanding and contracting after mild COVID-19 in a couple of donors were tracked by longitudinal TCRalpha and TCRbeta repertoire sequencing. The cohort was made up of two young adult volunteers, one female and one male, who were previously healthy. Findings and caveats that apply to the study as a whole: Some responding clones were found in pre-infection memory, which suggests that pre-existing cross-reactive memory T cells took part in the SARS-CoV-2 response. The study included only a couple of mild cases, and larger cohorts that include severe cases with pre-infection samples were judged to be necessary. SARS-CoV-2 specificity was not confirmed for the second-wave clones peaking on day 37. Contracting CD4+ clones turned up mainly in the CM and EM memory subsets, whereas EMRA was where CD8+ clones were enriched. Balanced CD4/CD8 phenotypes were observed for clones contracting from day 15 to 85, whereas a bias towards CD4+ was observed for a second wave of clones expanding from day 15 to 37.

TCRdb lists the instrument as Illumina NovaSeq 6000. TCRalpha and TCRbeta cDNA libraries were constructed by 5'RACE with constant-segment primers, with sample barcodes and unique molecular identifiers being introduced. RNA was extracted from every sample with Trizol reagent. The libraries were amplified in two PCR steps, and the second step added a second sample barcode and Illumina TruSeq adapters. The libraries were sequenced on an Illumina NovaSeq using 2 x 150 bp paired-end reads. In the original analysis: With migec v1.2.7, reads were demultiplexed and then collapsed into UMI-guided consensus sequences. Using mixcr v2.1.11, the UMI consensuses were aligned to TRA and TRB V and J templates and assembled into clonotypes. Clonotypes were classified as expanded or contracted when called significant by both edgeR and NoisET, with noise models trained on biological replicates. edgeR calls used a false discovery rate-adjusted p below 0.01 and a log2 fold-change threshold of 1. As an exploratory analysis of dynamics, max-normalized trajectories of the 1000 most abundant clonotypes were examined by PCA with hierarchical clustering. Separately sequenced CD4+ and CD8+ repertoires were used to assign a CD4 or CD8 phenotype to each responding clone. TCRdb reprocessed the public reads (quality trimming at Q25 with fastp, clone calling with MiXCR) and kept in-frame beta chains. Duplicate CDR3 protein sequences are folded into a single record with the most common DNA and genes. The V and J calls were determined by TCRdb, not by the authors. In all, the sample holds 290,000 or so distinct CDR3 sequences, and roughly 19% of those were seen once. Under 25% of the sample goes to the ten largest clones.

From its cysteine to its phenylalanine, the CDR3 spans 16 amino acids. Of the read, only the CDR3 DNA is kept; its 48 bases are in frame from base 1. Taken from the germline V gene, the CDR1 and CDR2 loops are MGHRA and YSYEKL. V and J are truncated by 2 bases and 2 bases respectively, leaving an intervening sequence of 15 bases. PBMCs were isolated by Ficoll-Paque density gradient centrifugation. As for this clonotype: The antigen it binds to is not known. Base quality data are lacking; no much larger clone is found one base away.

The material sequenced was PBMCs or a T cell subset sorted from them (not recorded which). The TCR sequence derives from a man between 18 and 29 years old who had mild COVID-19 (a few samples of this study predate the infection). The sample titles of this study are shuffled in the database, so cell type and time point are left out; the donor was told from shared clones. The V gene is TRBV4-1 and the J gene is TRBJ1-2; the D gene lacks a confident call. The CDR3 region has the sequence CASSQYFTDANYGYTF. The base sequence is TGCGCCAGCAGCCAATACTTTACGGACGCGAACTATGGCTACACCTTC.